This entry features one T cell receptor (beta chain) sequence. The clone's antigen remains unknown. Per-base qualities were not stored, and no clone one base away is much larger. The sample is drawn from a study of blood T cell repertoires in COVID-19 (dated by TCRdb to 2018 to 2020). For the study in its entirety: Samples covering the acute and convalescent phases of COVID-19 were provided by collaborators in the United States, Italy and Spain. The material from the prospective study consisted of cDNA or gDNA derived from T cells, B-cell-depleted T cells, or PBMCs. The dataset comprised deeply sampled blood TCRbeta repertoires from subjects exposed to, actively infected with, or recovered from COVID-19. The repertoires were released in a freely available public database intended as a resource for research on the immune response to SARS-CoV-2. Samples were obtained from the ongoing ImmuneRACE study (first 160 participants) and from 1,254 subjects provided by 6 global collaborators. Nearly every sample came with metadata listing a de-identified subject ID, COVID-19 status, age in years and sex. Where available, HLA class I and class II types were obtained from metadata supplied by the sample provider rather than from assay-based typing. Summary of the overall study and its limitations: The quantity of clinical and demographic metadata differed by source and by participant and was supplied without curation.

TCRbeta CDR3 regions were amplified from genomic DNA by means of the immunoSEQ Assay, a bias-controlled multiplex PCR. The original methods were these. Nucleated cell counts per sample were estimated from amplification of reference gene primers within the assay. To quantify the absolute abundance of each unique TCRbeta CDR3 rearrangement, sequence reads were collapsed and filtered. For each sample, productive Simpson clonality was calculated by taking the square root of Simpson's diversity index across productive rearrangements. The source is immuneACCESS, and TCRdb retained only in-frame sequences with V and J called. Part of the clones is not carried over; for the studies checked, unresolved V genes explain less than half of this, and the remainder is unexplained. That table furnishes V, J and clone size, whereas the DNA furnished D and trimming. In this sample the table shows 160,000 or so clones, just under 90% of which occur a single time. The leading ten clones occupy over 9% of the sample.

Trimmed from V: 6 bases; trimmed from J: 0 bases; junction bases lacking a gene match: 5. The CDR3 holds 15 amino acids from the cysteine to the phenylalanine. Left in the record is the CDR3 DNA by itself, 45 bases read in frame from the first base. The germline V gene (reference sequence) provides CDR1 LNHDA and CDR2 SQIVND. One collaborating source in Seattle enrolled patients during active infection and followed them longitudinally through the course of disease. Collaborating institutions collected whole blood in K2EDTA tubes following their own protocols. For TCRbeta analysis, collaborators shipped samples in one of three forms: frozen whole blood, isolated PBMCs, or DNA extracted from either of those sample types.

The sequence was collected from a woman aged 70 to 79 with COVID-19, enrolled during active disease. The receptor chain draws on TRBV19 and TRBJ2-7, with 10 middle bases fitting TRBD1. Sequencing used peripheral blood. The encoded CDR3 is CASSPGQGGSYEQYF. The DNA sequence reads TGTGCCAGTAGCCCCGGACAGGGGGGCTCCTACGAGCAGTACTTC. The variable domain in full, with residues beyond the CDR3 obtained from the reference TRBV19 and TRBJ2-7 genes, is DGGITQSPKYLFRKEGQNVTLSCEQNLNHDAMYWYRQDPGQGLRLIYYSQIVNDFQKGDIAEGYSVSREKKESFPLTVTSAQKNPTAFYLCASSPGQGGSYEQYFGPGTRLTVT.